A selection of T cell receptor beta chains follows, all from one sample in a study of T cell repertoires and leukemia-associated antigens. No antigen has been assigned to these receptors. In TCRdb, the 5' RACE reads were re-called with MiXCR into one record per CDR3 protein. The data show some 12,000 distinct CDR3 sequences, with about 42% seen just once and approximately 26% held by the top ten. Sequenced sample: CD3+ T cells sorted from blood and cultured. The receptors stem from a female donor in good health. Each CDR3 is given with its conserved first and last residue. Each record gives: J gene, clone size, V gene, D gene, CDR3 protein, CDR3 DNA. D genes are given only for firm matches. Expanded clones get a size class; other rows say once, few or many, or leave the size out.

j_call: TRBJ2-1; clone_size: medium-sized; v_call: TRBV9; d_call: TRBD2; cdr3_aa: CASSVGGTSGMYNEQFF; cdr3_nt: TGTGCCAGCAGCGTAGGGGGGACTAGCGGAATGTACAATGAGCAGTTCTTC
j_call: TRBJ1-2; clone_size: -; v_call: TRBV21-1; d_call: -; cdr3_aa: CASSKAPAGSLYGYTF; cdr3_nt: TGTGCCAGCAGCAAAGCACCAGCGGGGTCTCTCTATGGCTACACCTTC
j_call: TRBJ2-2; clone_size: many; v_call: TRBV6-2/TRBV6-3; d_call: TRBD2; cdr3_aa: CASKKREVDTGELFF; cdr3_nt: TGTGCCAGCAAAAAGCGGGAGGTGGACACCGGGGAGCTGTTTTTT
j_call: TRBJ2-3; clone_size: -; v_call: TRBV20-1; d_call: -; cdr3_aa: CSARVWSGASADTQYF; cdr3_nt: TGCAGTGCTAGAGTCTGGAGTGGGGCGAGTGCGGATACGCAGTATTTT
j_call: TRBJ2-5; clone_size: -; v_call: TRBV5-1; d_call: -; cdr3_aa: CASSLGPEETQYF; cdr3_nt: TGCGCCAGCAGCTTGGGTCCCGAAGAGACCCAGTACTTC
j_call: TRBJ2-2; clone_size: many; v_call: TRBV5-1; d_call: -; cdr3_aa: CASSPAGGERPGELFF; cdr3_nt: TGCGCCAGCAGCCCGGCCGGGGGAGAGAGACCCGGGGAGCTGTTTTTT
j_call: TRBJ2-3; clone_size: many; v_call: TRBV5-1; d_call: -; cdr3_aa: CASSLVTDTQYF; cdr3_nt: TGCGCCAGCAGCTTGGTGACAGATACGCAGTATTTT
j_call: TRBJ2-7; clone_size: -; v_call: TRBV29-1; d_call: -; cdr3_aa: CSVEGPTYHEQHF; cdr3_nt: TGCAGCGTTGAAGGACCCACATACCACGAGCAGCACTTC
j_call: TRBJ2-1; clone_size: -; v_call: TRBV6-5; d_call: TRBD1; cdr3_aa: CASSRQGSSYTELFF; cdr3_nt: TGTGCCAGCAGTAGACAGGGTAGCTCCTACACTGAGCTGTTCTTC
j_call: TRBJ2-7; clone_size: many; v_call: TRBV6-5; d_call: -; cdr3_aa: CASSSGLTYEQYF; cdr3_nt: TGTGCCAGCAGTTCAGGGTTGACCTACGAGCAGTACTTC
j_call: TRBJ1-6; clone_size: medium-sized; v_call: TRBV5-1; d_call: TRBD1; cdr3_aa: CASSAGTVNSPLHF; cdr3_nt: TGCGCCAGCAGCGCCGGGACAGTAAATTCACCCCTCCACTTT
j_call: TRBJ2-2; clone_size: -; v_call: TRBV25-1; d_call: TRBD1; cdr3_aa: CASKGQGESGEPFF; cdr3_nt: TGTGCCAGCAAGGGACAGGGGGAGTCGGGGGAGCCGTTTTTT
j_call: TRBJ2-7; clone_size: -; v_call: TRBV29-1; d_call: -; cdr3_aa: CSAGRGGAYEQYF; cdr3_nt: TGCAGCGCCGGTCGGGGAGGAGCCTACGAGCAGTACTTC
j_call: TRBJ2-2; clone_size: few; v_call: TRBV20-1; d_call: -; cdr3_aa: CSARGASHTGELFF; cdr3_nt: TGCAGTGCTAGAGGGGCATCCCACACCGGGGAGCTGTTTTTT
j_call: TRBJ2-7; clone_size: -; v_call: TRBV5-1; d_call: TRBD2; cdr3_aa: CASSLLVAGPNEQYF; cdr3_nt: TGCGCCAGCAGCTTACTGGTAGCGGGGCCAAACGAGCAGTACTTC
j_call: TRBJ2-1; clone_size: many; v_call: TRBV4-3; d_call: TRBD2; cdr3_aa: CASSQESREDAKDNEQFF; cdr3_nt: TGCGCCAGCAGCCAAGAGTCGCGGGAGGACGCCAAGGATAATGAGCAGTTCTTC
j_call: TRBJ2-2; clone_size: -; v_call: TRBV9; d_call: -; cdr3_aa: CASSVDARARELFF; cdr3_nt: TGTGCCAGCAGCGTAGATGCGAGGGCTCGCGAGCTGTTTTTT
j_call: TRBJ2-3; clone_size: -; v_call: TRBV15; d_call: TRBD2; cdr3_aa: CATSRARDTRGLADTDTQYF; cdr3_nt: TGTGCCACCAGCAGAGCCCGGGACACTAGAGGACTAGCGGACACAGATACGCAGTATTTT
j_call: TRBJ2-1; clone_size: -; v_call: TRBV10-2; d_call: TRBD2; cdr3_aa: CASSDDSGTSQTVSYNEQFF; cdr3_nt: TGCGCCAGCAGTGACGACTCCGGGACTAGTCAAACAGTCTCCTACAATGAGCAGTTCTTC
j_call: TRBJ2-7; clone_size: few; v_call: TRBV20-1; d_call: TRBD2; cdr3_aa: CSARATQREFFSYEQYF; cdr3_nt: TGCAGTGCTAGAGCAACCCAGCGGGAGTTCTTTAGCTACGAGCAGTACTTC
j_call: TRBJ2-3; clone_size: -; v_call: TRBV5-5; d_call: TRBD2; cdr3_aa: CASSELRGADTQYF; cdr3_nt: TGTGCCAGCAGCGAACTCCGGGGGGCAGATACGCAGTATTTT
j_call: TRBJ2-2; clone_size: many; v_call: TRBV6-5; d_call: -; cdr3_aa: CASARTANTGELFF; cdr3_nt: TGTGCCAGCGCCCGGACAGCGAACACCGGGGAGCTGTTTTTT
j_call: TRBJ2-3; clone_size: few; v_call: TRBV29-1; d_call: -; cdr3_aa: CSVGQGGDTQYF; cdr3_nt: TGCAGCGTTGGACAGGGAGGAGATACGCAGTATTTT
j_call: TRBJ1-2; clone_size: many; v_call: TRBV5-1; d_call: -; cdr3_aa: CASAGLGGEYGYTF; cdr3_nt: TGCGCCAGCGCGGGCCTAGGGGGGGAGTATGGCTACACCTTC
j_call: TRBJ2-7; clone_size: many; v_call: TRBV20-1; d_call: TRBD1; cdr3_aa: CSARGDRPLEYF; cdr3_nt: TGCAGTGCTAGAGGGGACAGGCCCCTAGAGTACTTC
j_call: TRBJ1-6; clone_size: -; v_call: TRBV5-1; d_call: -; cdr3_aa: CASSRTDSSYNSPLHF; cdr3_nt: TGCGCCAGCAGCCGGACAGACAGCTCCTATAATTCACCCCTCCACTTT
j_call: TRBJ2-1; clone_size: -; v_call: TRBV25-1; d_call: -; cdr3_aa: CASSEGVSSSYNEQFF; cdr3_nt: TGTGCCAGCAGTGAAGGCGTCTCAAGCTCCTACAATGAGCAGTTCTTC
j_call: TRBJ2-7; clone_size: -; v_call: TRBV7-8; d_call: -; cdr3_aa: CASSLDKQGGTDPYVQYF; cdr3_nt: TGTGCCAGCAGCTTAGATAAGCAGGGAGGTACAGACCCCTACGTGCAGTACTTC
j_call: TRBJ2-2; clone_size: -; v_call: TRBV28; d_call: -; cdr3_aa: CASSLIPASTGELFF; cdr3_nt: TGTGCCAGCAGTTTAATACCGGCGAGCACCGGGGAGCTGTTTTTT
j_call: TRBJ2-7; clone_size: medium-sized; v_call: TRBV12-3/TRBV12-4; d_call: -; cdr3_aa: CASSSTTAPGGSYEQYF; cdr3_nt: TGTGCCAGCAGCTCCACAACTGCCCCCGGGGGCTCCTACGAGCAGTACTTC
j_call: TRBJ2-7; clone_size: medium-sized; v_call: TRBV27; d_call: -; cdr3_aa: CASSYGTDSYEQYF; cdr3_nt: TGTGCCAGCAGTTACGGGACGGACTCCTACGAGCAGTACTTC
j_call: TRBJ2-5; clone_size: -; v_call: TRBV7-8; d_call: -; cdr3_aa: CASSLDWMGAQYF; cdr3_nt: TGTGCCAGCAGCTTGGACTGGATGGGGGCCCAGTACTTC
j_call: TRBJ2-3; clone_size: -; v_call: TRBV20-1; d_call: TRBD1; cdr3_aa: CSVPARGRGDTQYF; cdr3_nt: TGCAGTGTCCCAGCCAGGGGGCGAGGTGATACGCAGTATTTT
j_call: TRBJ1-1; clone_size: once; v_call: TRBV9; d_call: TRBD1; cdr3_aa: CASSVRTGNTEAFF; cdr3_nt: TGTGCCAGCAGCGTGCGGACAGGGAACACTGAAGCTTTCTTT
j_call: TRBJ2-7; clone_size: many; v_call: TRBV20-1; d_call: -; cdr3_aa: CSARGISVSYEQYF; cdr3_nt: TGCAGTGCTAGAGGCATTTCCGTTTCCTACGAGCAGTACTTC
j_call: TRBJ2-1; clone_size: -; v_call: TRBV24-1; d_call: -; cdr3_aa: CATSEPDLRGHSYNEQFF; cdr3_nt: TGTGCCACCAGTGAGCCAGACCTCAGGGGCCACTCCTACAATGAGCAGTTCTTC
j_call: TRBJ2-7; clone_size: few; v_call: TRBV10-3; d_call: -; cdr3_aa: CAISLDSESSEQYF; cdr3_nt: TGTGCCATCAGCTTGGACAGCGAATCGTCCGAGCAGTACTTC
j_call: TRBJ2-2; clone_size: -; v_call: TRBV7-6; d_call: -; cdr3_aa: CASILTGMSGELFF; cdr3_nt: TGTGCCAGCATCCTTACAGGGATGTCCGGGGAGCTGTTTTTT
j_call: TRBJ2-7; clone_size: -; v_call: TRBV4-3; d_call: -; cdr3_aa: CASSQAAGTGGVEQYF; cdr3_nt: TGCGCCAGCAGCCAAGCGGCCGGGACCGGAGGGGTCGAGCAGTACTTC
j_call: TRBJ1-3; clone_size: many; v_call: TRBV4-2; d_call: -; cdr3_aa: CASSQDWSSSSGNTIYF; cdr3_nt: TGTGCCAGCAGCCAAGATTGGAGCAGTAGCTCTGGAAACACCATATATTTT
j_call: TRBJ2-3; clone_size: -; v_call: TRBV5-7; d_call: -; cdr3_aa: CASSSHRTTQYF; cdr3_nt: TGTGCCAGCAGCTCGCACCGAACTACGCAGTATTTT
j_call: TRBJ2-3; clone_size: -; v_call: TRBV18; d_call: TRBD2; cdr3_aa: CASSGTGGFGANTQYF; cdr3_nt: TGTGCCAGCTCCGGGACCGGGGGGTTTGGCGCAAATACTCAGTATTTT
j_call: TRBJ2-7; clone_size: many; v_call: TRBV2; d_call: -; cdr3_aa: CASSVLLIYEQYF; cdr3_nt: TGTGCCAGCAGTGTCTTACTGATCTACGAGCAGTACTTC
j_call: TRBJ2-4; clone_size: -; v_call: TRBV12-3/TRBV12-4; d_call: -; cdr3_aa: CASSWFFSQNIQYF; cdr3_nt: TGTGCCAGCAGTTGGTTCTTTTCCCAAAACATTCAGTACTTC
j_call: TRBJ2-2; clone_size: -; v_call: TRBV7-9; d_call: -; cdr3_aa: CATPPGEPFF; cdr3_nt: TGTGCCACCCCTCCCGGGGAGCCGTTTTTT
j_call: TRBJ2-2; clone_size: -; v_call: TRBV28; d_call: -; cdr3_aa: CASSSKQGPQGCANTGELFF; cdr3_nt: TGTGCCAGCAGTTCAAAACAGGGTCCCCAGGGCTGTGCGAACACCGGGGAGCTGTTTTTT
j_call: TRBJ1-2; clone_size: many; v_call: TRBV28; d_call: TRBD1; cdr3_aa: CASSQLRDRIDYGYTF; cdr3_nt: TGTGCCAGCAGCCAATTACGGGACAGGATCGACTATGGCTACACCTTC
j_call: TRBJ1-6; clone_size: medium-sized; v_call: TRBV5-1; d_call: TRBD1; cdr3_aa: CASSLSGQPRSPLHF; cdr3_nt: TGCGCCAGCAGCTTGTCGGGACAGCCGCGATCACCCCTCCACTTT
j_call: TRBJ2-4; clone_size: medium-sized; v_call: TRBV5-1; d_call: -; cdr3_aa: CASSFGGNIQYF; cdr3_nt: TGCGCCAGCAGCTTTGGGGGAAACATTCAGTACTTC
j_call: TRBJ1-4; clone_size: many; v_call: TRBV24-1; d_call: TRBD1; cdr3_aa: CATSDPRSGQGARGEKLLF; cdr3_nt: TGTGCCACCAGTGATCCACGGAGCGGACAGGGCGCGCGGGGTGAAAAACTGCTTTTT
j_call: TRBJ1-1; clone_size: -; v_call: TRBV5-5; d_call: -; cdr3_aa: CASRSVLTVEAFF; cdr3_nt: TGTGCCAGCAGGAGTGTCCTAACTGTGGAAGCTTTCTTT
j_call: TRBJ2-7; clone_size: few; v_call: TRBV20-1; d_call: -; cdr3_aa: CSARGGRIYEQYF; cdr3_nt: TGCAGTGCTAGAGGGGGGAGGATCTACGAGCAGTACTTC
j_call: TRBJ2-3; clone_size: -; v_call: TRBV12-3/TRBV12-4; d_call: TRBD2; cdr3_aa: CASSGGLAVVDTQYF; cdr3_nt: TGTGCCAGCAGTGGGGGACTAGCTGTCGTAGATACGCAGTATTTT
j_call: TRBJ1-3; clone_size: -; v_call: TRBV12-3/TRBV12-4; d_call: -; cdr3_aa: CASSRRLCSGNTIYF; cdr3_nt: TGTGCCAGCAGTCGGAGGCTGTGCTCTGGAAACACCATATATTTT
j_call: TRBJ2-2; clone_size: few; v_call: TRBV7-7; d_call: TRBD2; cdr3_aa: CASSPGTSSNGELFF; cdr3_nt: TGTGCTAGCAGCCCCGGGACTAGCTCTAACGGGGAGCTGTTTTTT
j_call: TRBJ2-2; clone_size: -; v_call: TRBV12-3/TRBV12-4; d_call: -; cdr3_aa: CASNQQGGAGELFF; cdr3_nt: TGTGCCAGCAACCAACAGGGAGGGGCCGGGGAGCTGTTTTTT
j_call: TRBJ2-3; clone_size: -; v_call: TRBV6-5; d_call: -; cdr3_aa: CASTQGAGGPDTQYF; cdr3_nt: TGTGCCAGCACTCAGGGGGCGGGGGGGCCAGATACGCAGTATTTT
j_call: TRBJ2-7; clone_size: -; v_call: TRBV5-1; d_call: -; cdr3_aa: CASSLGRTYEQYF; cdr3_nt: TGCGCCAGCAGCCTCGGACGGACCTACGAGCAGTACTTC